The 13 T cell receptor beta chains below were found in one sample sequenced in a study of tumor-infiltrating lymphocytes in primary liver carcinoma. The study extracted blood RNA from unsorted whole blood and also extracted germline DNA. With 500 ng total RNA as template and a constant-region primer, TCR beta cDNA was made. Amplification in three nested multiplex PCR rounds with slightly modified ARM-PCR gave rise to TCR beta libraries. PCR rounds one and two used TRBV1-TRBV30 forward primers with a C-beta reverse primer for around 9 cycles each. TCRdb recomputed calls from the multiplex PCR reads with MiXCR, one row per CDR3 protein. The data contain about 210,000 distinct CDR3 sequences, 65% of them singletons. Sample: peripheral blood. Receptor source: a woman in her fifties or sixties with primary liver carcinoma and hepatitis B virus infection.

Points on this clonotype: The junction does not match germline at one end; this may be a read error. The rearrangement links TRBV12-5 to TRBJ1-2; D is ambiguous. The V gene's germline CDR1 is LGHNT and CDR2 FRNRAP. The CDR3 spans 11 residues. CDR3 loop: CVSEGPEVYTF. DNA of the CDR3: TGTGTTAGTGAGGGCCCTGAGGTCTACACCTTC.

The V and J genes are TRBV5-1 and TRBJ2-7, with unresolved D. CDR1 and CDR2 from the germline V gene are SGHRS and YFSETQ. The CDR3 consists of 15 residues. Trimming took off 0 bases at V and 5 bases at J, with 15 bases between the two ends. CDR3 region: CASSLDASRSNEQYF. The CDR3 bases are TGCGCCAGCAGCTTGGATGCTTCGAGGTCCAACGAGCAGTACTTC.

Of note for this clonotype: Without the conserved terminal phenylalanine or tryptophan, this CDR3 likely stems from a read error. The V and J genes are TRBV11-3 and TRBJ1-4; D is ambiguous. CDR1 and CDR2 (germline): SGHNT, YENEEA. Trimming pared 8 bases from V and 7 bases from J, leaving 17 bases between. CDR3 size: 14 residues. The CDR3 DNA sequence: TGTGCCAGCGGCCGCGGGAGATCGAGTGAAAAACTGTTTTAT. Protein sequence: CASGRGRSSEKLFY.

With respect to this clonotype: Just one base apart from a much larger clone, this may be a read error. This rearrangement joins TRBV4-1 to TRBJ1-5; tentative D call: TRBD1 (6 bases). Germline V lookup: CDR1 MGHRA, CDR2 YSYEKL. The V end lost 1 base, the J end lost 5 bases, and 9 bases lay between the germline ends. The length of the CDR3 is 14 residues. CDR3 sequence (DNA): TGCGCCAGCAGCCAAGGGAGGGGGGATCAGCCCCAGCATTTT. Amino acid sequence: CASSQGRGDQPQHF.

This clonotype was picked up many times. The CDR3 DNA is TGCGCCAGCAGCCCCAAGACAGGTAACTACGAGCAGTACTTC. It yields the protein CASSPKTGNYEQYF. The gene calls are TRBV4-1 and TRBJ2-7, with D maybe TRBD1 (6 bases). Between the trimmed V and J ends, which lost 4 bases and 3 bases, there was a span of 13 bases. There are 14 residues in the CDR3. Germline V gene data show CDR1 as MGHRA and CDR2 as YSYEKL.

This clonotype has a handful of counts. CDR3 sequence reads: CASSLGAIQYF. In DNA form, the CDR3 reads TGTGCCAGCAGCTTGGGGGCCATTCAGTACTTC. This chain connects TRBV5-4 to TRBJ2-4; D is unresolved. Trimming pared 0 bases from V and 9 bases from J, leaving 4 bases between. CDR1 and CDR2 from the germline V gene are SGHNT and YYREEE (reference sequence). The CDR3 is 11 amino acids.

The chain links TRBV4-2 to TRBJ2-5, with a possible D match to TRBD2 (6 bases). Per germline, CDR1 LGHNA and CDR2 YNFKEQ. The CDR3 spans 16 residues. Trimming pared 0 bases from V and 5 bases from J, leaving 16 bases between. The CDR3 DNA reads TGTGCCAGCAGCCAAGATTTAACTAGCAGGAATGAGACCCAGTACTTC. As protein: CASSQDLTSRNETQYF.

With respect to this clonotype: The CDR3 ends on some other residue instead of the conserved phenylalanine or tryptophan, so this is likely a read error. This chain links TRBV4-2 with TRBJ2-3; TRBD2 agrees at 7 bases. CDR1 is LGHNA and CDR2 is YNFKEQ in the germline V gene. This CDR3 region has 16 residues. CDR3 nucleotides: TGTGCCAGCAGCCAAGACACTAGCGCGAGCACAGCTACGCAGTATCTT. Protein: CASSQDTSASTATQYL.

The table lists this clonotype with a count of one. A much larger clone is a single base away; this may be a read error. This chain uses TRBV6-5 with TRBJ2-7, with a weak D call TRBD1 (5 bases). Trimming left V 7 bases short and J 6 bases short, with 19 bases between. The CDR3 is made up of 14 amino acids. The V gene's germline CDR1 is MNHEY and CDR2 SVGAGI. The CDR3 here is CASNPGIPRGEQYF. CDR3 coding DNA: TGTGCCAGCAATCCGGGCATACCTAGGGGCGAGCAGTACTTC.

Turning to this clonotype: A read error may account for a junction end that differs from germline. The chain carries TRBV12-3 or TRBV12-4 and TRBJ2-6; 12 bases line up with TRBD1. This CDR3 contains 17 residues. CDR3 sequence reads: CASNIGTGGSGANALTF. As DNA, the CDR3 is TGTGCCAGCAATATTGGGACAGGGGGCTCGGGGGCCAACGCCCTGACCTTC.

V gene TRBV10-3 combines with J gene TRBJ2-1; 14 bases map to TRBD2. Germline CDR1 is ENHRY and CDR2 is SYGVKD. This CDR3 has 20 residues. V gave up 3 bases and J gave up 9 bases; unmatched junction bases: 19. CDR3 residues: CAISDGTSGSLSLIESEQFF. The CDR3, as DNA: TGTGCCATCAGTGATGGGACTAGCGGGAGTTTATCCCTAATCGAAAGTGAGCAGTTCTTC.

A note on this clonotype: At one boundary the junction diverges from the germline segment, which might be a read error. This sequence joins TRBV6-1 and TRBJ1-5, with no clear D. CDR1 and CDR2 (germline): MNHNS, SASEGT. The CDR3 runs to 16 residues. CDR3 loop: CASSEISGHSSQPQHF. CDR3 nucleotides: TGTGCCAGCAGTGAAATATCTGGGCATAGCAGTCAGCCCCAACATTTT.

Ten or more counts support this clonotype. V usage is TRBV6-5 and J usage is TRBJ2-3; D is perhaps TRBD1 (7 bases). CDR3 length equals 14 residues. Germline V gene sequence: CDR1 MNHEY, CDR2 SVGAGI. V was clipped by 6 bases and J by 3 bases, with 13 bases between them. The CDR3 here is CASRNRGGTDTQYF. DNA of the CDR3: TGTGCCAGCAGAAACAGGGGAGGAACAGATACGCAGTATTTT.